These 18 T cell receptor beta chains came from one sample sequenced in a study of neurological immune-mediated disorders. In TCRdb, the 5' RACE reads were re-called with MiXCR into one record per CDR3 protein. This sample has fewer than 85,000 distinct CDR3 sequences, with about a sixth found just once. Input material: PBMCs. Receptors originate from a middle-aged woman in good health.

This clonotype has ten or more counts. The genes are TRBV29-1 and TRBJ2-3, with TRBD2 identical over 7 bases. The CDR3 is made up of 13 amino acids. Germline loops: CDR1 SQVTM, CDR2 ANQGSEA. Unmatched junction bases numbered 1, after V lost 3 bases and J lost 1 base. The CDR3 loop is CSVDAGGTDTQYF. As DNA, the CDR3 is TGCAGCGTTGACGCGGGGGGCACAGATACGCAGTATTTT.

This clonotype occurred many times. The V call is TRBV3-1, the J call TRBJ2-3; D is tentatively TRBD1 or TRBD2 (5 bases each). The CDR3 is made up of 15 amino acids. Germline CDR1 and CDR2: LGHDT and YNNKEL (reference sequence). Trimming removed 3 bases from V and 0 bases from J, with 10 bases in between. CDR3 sequence: CASSHGDPSTDTQYF. CDR3 DNA: TGTGCCAGCAGCCACGGGGACCCAAGCACAGATACGCAGTATTTT.

This clonotype was observed many times. This chain joins TRBV5-6 and TRBJ2-7; 7 positions match TRBD1. From germline, CDR1 is SGHDT and CDR2 YYEEEE. V gave up 6 bases and J gave up 1 base; unmatched junction bases: 7. CDR3 size: 14 residues. The DNA for the CDR3 is TGTGCCAGCATCCCCAGGACAGGTTCCTACGAGCAGTACGTC. Protein product: CASIPRTGSYEQYV.

The table lists this clonotype with many counts. The rearrangement links TRBV29-1 to TRBJ2-3, with TRBD2 matching over 7 bases. Germline V gene lookup returns CDR1 SQVTM and CDR2 ANQGSEA. V trimming: 4 bases; J trimming: 0 bases; junction bases outside the gene matches: 4. This CDR3 has 14 amino acids. The CDR3 bases are TGCAGCGTTGCCGGGGGGTATAGCACAGATACGCAGTATTTT. The encoded protein is CSVAGGYSTDTQYF.

The sample holds many counts of this clonotype. This chain joins TRBV15 and TRBJ2-7, with TRBD1 identical over 7 bases. J gave up 9 bases and V 5 bases, and 13 bases lay outside the gene matches. This CDR3 spans 14 amino acids. Germline V gene lookup returns CDR1 LNHNV and CDR2 YYDKDF (reference sequence). CDR3 sequence (DNA): TGTGCCACCAGCCCCTGGACAGGAGCCCCAGGGCAGTACGTC. It encodes CATSPWTGAPGQYV.

This clonotype was seen at least ten times. The V and J genes are TRBV3-1 and TRBJ2-1, with D perhaps TRBD1 or TRBD2 (5 bases each). There are 16 residues in the CDR3. Germline V CDR1 and CDR2: LGHDT, YNNKEL (reference sequence). Trimming stripped 4 bases from V and 7 bases from J, with 20 bases between. Here the CDR3 reads CASSPRWGGLKNEQFF. The CDR3 bases are TGTGCCAGCAGCCCCAGGTGGGGCGGGTTAAAGAATGAGCAGTTCTTC.

The sample holds many counts of this clonotype. The chain has TRBV7-2 and TRBJ2-2; D remains unclear. V dropped 8 bases and J dropped 0 bases, with 10 bases sitting between them. This CDR3 is 14 amino acids long. Per the germline V gene, CDR1 is SGHTA and CDR2 is FQGNSA. Here the CDR3 reads CASGIQANTGELFF. The CDR3 DNA sequence: TGTGCCAGCGGGATTCAAGCGAACACCGGGGAGCTGTTTTTT.

The chain has TRBV3-1 and TRBJ2-1; unclear D gene. The V gene lost 1 base and the J gene lost 5 bases, with 12 bases spanning the gap. In germline, CDR1 is LGHDT, CDR2 YNNKEL (reference sequence). This CDR3 contains 15 residues. CDR3 sequence reads: CASSQGIGLDNEQFF. The CDR3 nucleotides are TGTGCCAGCAGCCAAGGAATCGGCCTGGACAATGAGCAGTTCTTC.

This sequence joins TRBV20-1 and TRBJ2-1, with TRBD1 as a possible D gene (6 bases). The CDR3 extends over 13 amino acids. CDR1 is DFQATT, CDR2 SNEGSKA, per germline (reference sequence). The germline V and J ends were trimmed by 6 bases and 10 bases, with 19 bases remaining between them. CDR3 residues: CSASQGFTYEQFF. DNA of the CDR3: TGCAGTGCCTCACAGGGATTCACCTACGAGCAGTTCTTC.

This clonotype was seen many times. The rearrangement links TRBV20-1 to TRBJ2-5, with D perhaps TRBD1 or TRBD2 (6 bases each). Trimming left V 1 base short and J 2 bases short, with 17 bases between. There are 16 residues in the CDR3. The germline CDR1 and CDR2 sequences are DFQATT and SNEGSKA (reference sequence). The CDR3 here is CSARALGGGQQETQYF. Here the CDR3 DNA reads TGCAGTGCTAGAGCGTTGGGTGGGGGGCAACAAGAGACCCAGTACTTC.

V usage is TRBV20-1 and J usage is TRBJ2-1; TRBD2 aligns across 9 bases. The CDR3 is 16 residues long. J was trimmed by 9 bases and V by 6 bases; bases with no gene match: 18. Per germline, CDR1 DFQATT and CDR2 SNEGSKA (reference sequence). For the CDR3, the DNA is TGCAGTGCCGAGACAGGGTTAATAGCGGGGGCCGGTGAGCAGTTCTTC. Its translation: CSAETGLIAGAGEQFF.

In its sample, this clonotype was seen many times. V is TRBV6-1 and J is TRBJ2-1; 8 bases match TRBD1. The germline gives CDR1 MNHNS, CDR2 SASEGT. V gave up 0 bases and J gave up 5 bases; unmatched junction bases: 3. CDR3 length: 15 residues. The CDR3 DNA reads as TGTGCCAGCAGTGAAGCGGTGGACAGGGACAATGAGCAGTTCTTC. Amino acid sequence: CASSEAVDRDNEQFF.

There are many counts of this clonotype. The chain couples TRBV27 to TRBJ2-5; 7 nucleotides agree with TRBD1. CDR3 length: 17 amino acids. The germline V gene encodes CDR1 MNHEY and CDR2 SMNVEV (reference sequence). After removal of 4 bases from V and 9 bases from J, the junction contained 20 bases not matched to a gene. Written as DNA, the CDR3 is TGTGCCAGCAGTTCCGACTCTGCGGACAGGTCCCGTGGGGCCCAGTACTTC. It is translated as CASSSDSADRSRGAQYF.

This clonotype was counted ten times or more. V gene TRBV20-1 combines with J gene TRBJ2-3, with TRBD1 matching 10 bases. In germline, CDR1 is DFQATT, CDR2 SNEGSKA (reference sequence). With 2 bases clipped from V and 4 bases from J, the junction kept 6 bases outside the gene matches. The CDR3 runs to 15 residues. CDR3 coding DNA: TGCAGTGCTAGACTTATGACAGGGGGCGCAGATACGCAGTATTTT. It translates to CSARLMTGGADTQYF.

This clonotype appeared many times. The chain joins TRBV7-2 to TRBJ2-1; D is perhaps TRBD1 or TRBD2 (5 bases each). Looked up from germline, CDR1 is SGHTA and CDR2 is FQGNSA. This CDR3 spans 14 amino acids. The germline V and J ends were trimmed by 3 bases and 10 bases, with 16 bases remaining between them. The CDR3 bases are TGTGCCAGCAGCTTTGGGGTAGCGTCAGGGGAGCAGTTCTTC. Translation: CASSFGVASGEQFF.

This clonotype was recorded at least ten times. The V and J genes are TRBV9 and TRBJ2-1; 10 nucleotides line up with TRBD2. CDR1 and CDR2 (germline): SGDLS, YYNGEE. V lost 0 bases and J lost 5; bases outside the gene matches: 8. The CDR3 loop spans 17 amino acids. The CDR3 DNA reads TGTGCCAGCAGCGTAGAAGCGGGGGGGCCAAGAAACAATGAGCAGTTCTTC. This encodes CASSVEAGGPRNNEQFF.

This chain connects TRBV12-3 or TRBV12-4 to TRBJ1-5; tentative D call: TRBD1 (5 bases). Trimming shortened V by 7 bases and J by 5 bases, and 15 bases separated the two germline ends. The CDR3 length is 14 residues. The CDR3 here is CASTSRRDDQPQHF. The CDR3 DNA reads TGTGCCAGCACCAGCCGCAGGGATGATCAGCCCCAGCATTTT.

This clonotype occurred once. The chain uses TRBV20-1 and TRBJ2-5; possible D gene TRBD2, 5 bases. The length of the CDR3 is 13 residues. Trimming stripped 2 bases from V and 1 base from J, with 8 bases between. The germline V gene has CDR1 DFQATT and CDR2 SNEGSKA (reference sequence). The CDR3 region is CSARPDFQETQYF. The CDR3 DNA reads as TGCAGTGCTAGACCGGACTTCCAAGAGACCCAGTACTTC.